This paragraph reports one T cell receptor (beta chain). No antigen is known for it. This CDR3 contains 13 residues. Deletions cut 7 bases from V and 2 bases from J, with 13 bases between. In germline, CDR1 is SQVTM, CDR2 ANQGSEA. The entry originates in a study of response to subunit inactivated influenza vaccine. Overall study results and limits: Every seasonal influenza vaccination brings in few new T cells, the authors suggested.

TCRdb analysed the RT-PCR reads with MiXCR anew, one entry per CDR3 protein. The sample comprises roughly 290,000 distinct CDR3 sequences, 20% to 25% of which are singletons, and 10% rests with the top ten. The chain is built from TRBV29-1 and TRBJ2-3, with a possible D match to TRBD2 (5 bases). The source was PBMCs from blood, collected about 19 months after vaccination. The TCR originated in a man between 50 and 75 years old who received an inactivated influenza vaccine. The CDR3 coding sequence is TGCAGCGCCGGGGTTGCCTCCACAGATACGCAGTATTTT. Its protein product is CSAGVASTDTQYF.